Following are 25 T cell receptor beta chains from one sample sequenced in a study of blood T cell repertoires in COVID-19. Data came from immunoSEQ multiplex PCR; TCRdb stores just in-frame clones and leaves some out. There are 30,000 to 45,000 clones in the sample; around four fifths occur only once, and approximately 15% lies in the top ten. The sequenced sample was peripheral blood. The receptors shown here come from a human donor in a cohort sampled during active COVID-19.

This clone was counted between two and nine times. The chain carries TRBV6-2 or TRBV6-3 and TRBJ2-2; 7 bases fit TRBD1. The CDR3 contains 16 residues. The V gene's germline CDR1 is MNHEY and CDR2 SVGEGT. With 4 bases clipped from V and 5 bases from J, the junction kept 10 bases outside the gene matches. This chain's CDR3 is CASSWVPGQTTGELFF. In DNA form, the CDR3 reads TGTGCCAGCAGTTGGGTGCCGGGACAGACTACCGGGGAGCTGTTTTTT.

This chain connects TRBV24-1 to TRBJ2-1; 9 bases match TRBD1. CDR1 and CDR2 from the germline V gene are KGHDR and SFDVKD. Trimming took 3 bases from V and 9 from J; bases not matched to a gene: 8. The CDR3 has 15 residues. The CDR3 DNA reads TGTGCCACCAGTGATAGACAGGGGGGTCGGGGTGAGCAGTTCTTC. Translated: CATSDRQGGRGEQFF.

This clone was counted once. The chain combines TRBV10-3 with TRBJ2-5, with 9 bases identical to TRBD1. After removal of 6 bases from V and 2 bases from J, the junction contained 7 bases not matched to a gene. Looked up from germline, CDR1 is ENHRY and CDR2 is SYGVKD. The CDR3 length is 15 residues. The CDR3 is CAISRGQGNQETQYF. The CDR3 DNA reads as TGTGCCATCAGCAGGGGACAGGGTAATCAAGAGACCCAGTACTTC.

The genes are TRBV19 and TRBJ2-3; the match to TRBD1 covers 9 bases. The germline V gene has CDR1 LNHDA and CDR2 SQIVND (reference sequence). The CDR3 loop spans 15 amino acids. V was clipped by 3 bases and J by 4 bases; unmatched bases: 5. CDR3 amino acids: CASSIDRGYSDTQYF. The CDR3 DNA sequence: TGTGCCAGTAGTATTGACAGGGGGTATTCAGATACGCAGTATTTT.

The V gene is TRBV15, the J gene TRBJ1-6, with D unclear. Trimming cost V 0 bases and J 9 bases, with 12 bases left between them. CDR3 length: 15 amino acids. Looked up from germline, CDR1 is LNHNV and CDR2 is YYDKDF (reference sequence). The CDR3 region is CATSRDVAGRSPLHF. The CDR3 DNA reads TGTGCCACCAGCAGAGATGTGGCAGGCCGTTCACCCCTCCACTTT.

The rearrangement uses TRBV5-1 and TRBJ2-1; TRBD2 matches at 9 bases. Germline CDR1 and CDR2: SGHRS and YFSETQ. V lost 5 bases to trimming and J lost 7 bases; unmatched junction nucleotides: 7. The CDR3 covers 14 residues. This CDR3 is CASRAGGDSNEQFF. CDR3 in DNA: TGCGCCAGCAGAGCGGGGGGTGACTCTAATGAGCAGTTCTTC.

This sequence joins TRBV4-2 and TRBJ2-3, with TRBD2 identical over 8 bases. V lost 1 base to trimming and J lost 5 bases; unmatched junction nucleotides: 11. This CDR3 is 17 amino acids long. Looked up from germline, CDR1 is LGHNA and CDR2 is YNFKEQ. This CDR3 is CASSQVFRGGGRDTQYF. In DNA form, the CDR3 reads TGTGCCAGCAGCCAAGTCTTCCGGGGGGGCGGGAGAGATACGCAGTATTTT.

This sequence joins TRBV6-5 and TRBJ1-1; D perhaps matches TRBD1 (5 bases). With 7 bases removed from V and 4 bases from J, the gap between germline ends came to 16 bases. CDR1 MNHEY and CDR2 SVGAGI come from the germline V gene. This CDR3 spans 14 amino acids. CDR3 region: CASILPGGGTEAFF. DNA of the CDR3: TGTGCCAGCATCCTTCCCGGGGGAGGCACTGAAGCTTTCTTT.

The V call is TRBV27, the J call TRBJ2-1, with D perhaps TRBD2 (5 bases). The germline gives CDR1 MNHEY, CDR2 SMNVEV (reference sequence). V dropped 8 bases and J dropped 1 base, with 9 bases sitting between them. This CDR3 has 13 residues. CDR3 DNA: TGTGCCAGCCAGACTACATCCTACAATGAGCAGTTCTTC. It specifies CASQTTSYNEQFF.

The J gene is TRBJ2-7, the V gene TRBV7-9; D ambiguous. CDR3 size: 14 residues. V was clipped by 0 bases and J by 6 bases, with 12 bases between them. The germline CDR1 and CDR2 sequences are SEHNR and FQNEAQ (reference sequence). The CDR3 sequence is CASSLAAPPGEQYF. The DNA of the CDR3 is TGTGCCAGCAGCTTAGCAGCCCCGCCCGGCGAGCAGTACTTC.

This chain uses TRBV27 with TRBJ2-7; TRBD2 aligns across 8 bases. Germline assignment: CDR1 MNHEY and CDR2 SMNVEV (reference sequence). V shed 4 bases and J 2 bases; nucleotides not matched to a gene: 7. The CDR3 covers 15 residues. The CDR3 loop reads CASSSGGQGTYEQYF. The CDR3 nucleotides are TGTGCCAGCAGTTCGGGGGGGCAAGGAACCTACGAGCAGTACTTC.

The chain has TRBV18 and TRBJ1-4; TRBD1 matches 8 bases. The V and J ends lost 0 bases and 8 bases, in that order; junction bases with no gene match: 5. Germline V CDR1 and CDR2: KGHSH, LQKENI. The CDR3 contains 15 residues. CDR3 in DNA: TGTGCCAGCTCACCACCCACGGACAGGGACGAAAAACTGTTTTTT. Residues: CASSPPTDRDEKLFF.

This sequence joins TRBV5-1 and TRBJ2-7, with 10 bases fitting TRBD1. With 0 bases clipped from V and 5 bases from J, the junction kept 8 bases outside the gene matches. In germline, CDR1 is SGHRS, CDR2 YFSETQ. The CDR3 spans 16 residues. The chain's CDR3 is CASSLELRDRGHEQYF. CDR3 nucleotide sequence: TGCGCCAGCAGCTTGGAACTCCGGGACAGGGGCCACGAGCAGTACTTC.

V is TRBV7-2 and J is TRBJ2-7; D gene ambiguous. Germline V gene lookup returns CDR1 SGHTA and CDR2 FQGNSA. The CDR3 runs 14 residues. Trimming took off 1 base at V and 2 bases at J, with 9 bases between the two ends. This chain's CDR3 is CASSLGPDTYEQYF. DNA of the CDR3: TGTGCCAGCAGCTTAGGTCCTGACACCTACGAGCAGTACTTC.

This chain links TRBV7-9 with TRBJ2-6, with D possibly matching TRBD2 (5 bases). CDR1 is SEHNR and CDR2 is FQNEAQ in the germline V gene (reference sequence). V was cut by 8 bases and J by 5 bases, with 19 bases left in between. This CDR3 region has 16 residues. The CDR3 DNA is TGTGCCAGCCAACCAATGTCGGACTTGAGGGCCAACGTCCTGACTTTC. This gives the protein CASQPMSDLRANVLTF.

This sequence joins TRBV29-1 and TRBJ2-3, with a weak D call TRBD1 (5 bases). Trimming shortened V by 6 bases and J by 4 bases, and 5 bases separated the two germline ends. From germline, CDR1 is SQVTM and CDR2 ANQGSEA. This CDR3 is built from 10 residues. CDR3 sequence: CSVRADTQYF. For the CDR3, the DNA is TGCAGCGTCAGGGCAGATACGCAGTATTTT.

Only one count was recorded for this clone. The chain is built from TRBV7-3 and TRBJ1-1; tentative D call: TRBD1 (6 bases). Germline V gene data show CDR1 as SGHTA and CDR2 as FQGTGA. The V gene lost 5 bases and the J gene lost 1 base, with 8 bases spanning the gap. This CDR3 has 13 amino acids. CDR3 nucleotides: TGTGCCAGCAGCGTACAGGGGAACACTGAAGCTTTCTTT. This translates into CASSVQGNTEAFF.

The chain recombines TRBV6-1 with TRBJ1-4; tentatively, D is TRBD1 (6 bases). CDR3 length: 14 amino acids. The germline gives CDR1 MNHNS, CDR2 SASEGT. Trimming removed 3 bases at V and 12 bases at J, with 17 bases between. The CDR3 DNA is TGTGCCAGCAGTGAGATGATAGGGGGAGGGGAACTGTTTTTT. It is translated as CASSEMIGGGELFF.

The chain couples TRBV7-9 to TRBJ1-2; 7 positions match TRBD1. This CDR3 contains 15 residues. Germline lookup yields CDR1 SEHNR and CDR2 FQNEAQ (reference sequence). J was trimmed by 4 bases and V by 1 base; bases with no gene match: 6. CDR3 in DNA: TGTGCCAGCAGCTTAGAGGGGGCCGCTGGCTATGGCTACACCTTC. Translated: CASSLEGAAGYGYTF.

Of note for this clone: The sample has other DNA sequences that encode this CDR3 too. The chain uses TRBV5-1 and TRBJ2-7; D not certain. CDR1 is SGHRS and CDR2 is YFSETQ in the germline V gene. V lost 4 bases and J lost 1, with 12 bases in between. The CDR3 has 14 amino acids. The DNA for the CDR3 is TGCGCCAGCAGCCCGAGACAAGAATCCTACGAGCAGTACTTC. Translating gives CASSPRQESYEQYF.

The chain is built from TRBV3-1 (or the pseudogene TRBV3-2) and TRBJ1-1, with D hard to call. Germline V gene lookup returns CDR1 LGHDT and CDR2 YNNKEL (reference sequence). V shed 1 base and J shed 4 bases, with 7 bases lying between them. The CDR3 spans 13 residues. The CDR3 here is CASSQAVSTEAFF. The CDR3 coding sequence is TGTGCCAGCAGCCAAGCTGTGAGCACTGAAGCTTTCTTT.

The V and J genes are TRBV28 and TRBJ2-2; TRBD2 matches at 7 bases. V was clipped by 7 bases and J by 0 bases; unmatched bases: 2. The germline gives CDR1 MDHEN, CDR2 SYDVKM. This CDR3 comprises 14 residues. CDR3 loop: CASMGGSNTGELFF. CDR3 bases: TGTGCCAGCATGGGAGGGTCGAACACCGGGGAGCTGTTTTTT.

The chain joins TRBV28 to TRBJ2-4, with 11 positions matching TRBD2. The length of the CDR3 is 15 residues. V shed 6 bases, J shed 5 bases, and the junction held 6 bases outside the gene matches. CDR1 MDHEN and CDR2 SYDVKM come from the germline V gene. This chain's CDR3 is CASSKLAGDQNIQYF. CDR3 sequence (DNA): TGTGCCAGCAGCAAACTAGCGGGGGATCAAAACATTCAGTACTTC.

This chain links TRBV2 with TRBJ2-5; possibly TRBD2 for D (6 bases). Germline CDR1 is SNHLY and CDR2 is FYNNEI. V was shortened by 7 bases and J by 1 base, with 16 bases between the two germline ends. The CDR3 has 15 residues. Written as DNA, the CDR3 is TGTGCCAGCACGGTGGGGGGTTTGATCCAAGAGACCCAGTACTTC. Translating it yields CASTVGGLIQETQYF.

The V call is TRBV5-1, the J call TRBJ1-3; D possibly corresponds to TRBD1 (6 bases). V lost 0 bases to trimming and J lost 4 bases, with 14 bases between them. The CDR3 is 16 amino acids. Germline V gene sequence: CDR1 SGHRS, CDR2 YFSETQ. The CDR3 DNA sequence: TGCGCCAGCAGCTTGGCCGCGGGGGGCGCGGGAAACACCATATATTTT. This translates into CASSLAAGGAGNTIYF. Full variable domain (rest looked up from reference TRBV5-1 and TRBJ1-3): KAGVTQTPRYLIKTRGQQVTLSCSPISGHRSVSWYQQTPGQGLQFLFEYFSETQRNKGNFPGRFSGRQFSNSRSEMNVSTLELGDSALYLCASSLAAGGAGNTIYFGEGSWLTVV.